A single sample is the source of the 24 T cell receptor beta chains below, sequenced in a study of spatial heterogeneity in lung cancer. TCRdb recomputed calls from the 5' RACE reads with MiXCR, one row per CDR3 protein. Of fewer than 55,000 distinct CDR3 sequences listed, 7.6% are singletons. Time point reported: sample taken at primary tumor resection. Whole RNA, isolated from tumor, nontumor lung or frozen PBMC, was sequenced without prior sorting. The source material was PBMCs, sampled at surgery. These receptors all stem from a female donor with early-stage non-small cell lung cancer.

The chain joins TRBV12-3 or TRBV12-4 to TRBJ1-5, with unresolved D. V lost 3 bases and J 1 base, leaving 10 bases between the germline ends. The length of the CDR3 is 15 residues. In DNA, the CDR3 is TGTGCCAGCAGTTTTTCTCATCCAAGCAATCAGCCCCAGCATTTT. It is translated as CASSFSHPSNQPQHF.

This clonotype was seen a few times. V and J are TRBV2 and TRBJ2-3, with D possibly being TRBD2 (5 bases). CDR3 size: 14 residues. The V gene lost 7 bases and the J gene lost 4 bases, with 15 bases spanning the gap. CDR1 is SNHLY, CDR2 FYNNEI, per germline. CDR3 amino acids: CASKPVLAADTQYF. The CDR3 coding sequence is TGTGCCAGCAAACCGGTGCTAGCAGCAGATACGCAGTATTTT.

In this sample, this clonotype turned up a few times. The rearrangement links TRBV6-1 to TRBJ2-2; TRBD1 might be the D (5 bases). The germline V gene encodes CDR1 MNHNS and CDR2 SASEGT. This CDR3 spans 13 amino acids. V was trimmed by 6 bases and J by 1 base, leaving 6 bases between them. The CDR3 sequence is CASRQENTGELFF. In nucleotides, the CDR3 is TGTGCCAGCAGACAGGAGAACACCGGGGAGCTGTTTTTT.

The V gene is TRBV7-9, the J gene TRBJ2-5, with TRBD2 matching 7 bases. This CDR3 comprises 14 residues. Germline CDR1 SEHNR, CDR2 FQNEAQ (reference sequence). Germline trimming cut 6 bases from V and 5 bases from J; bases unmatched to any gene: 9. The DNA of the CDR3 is TGTGCCAGCAGTTCGGCAGGGAGGGCTGAGACCCAGTACTTC. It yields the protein CASSSAGRAETQYF.

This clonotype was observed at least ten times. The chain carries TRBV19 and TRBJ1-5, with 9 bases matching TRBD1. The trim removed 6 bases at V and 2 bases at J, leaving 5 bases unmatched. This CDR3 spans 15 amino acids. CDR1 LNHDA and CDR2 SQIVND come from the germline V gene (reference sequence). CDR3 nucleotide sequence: TGTGCCAGTAGCCGACAGGGGGGCGGCAATCAGCCCCAGCATTTT. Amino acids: CASSRQGGGNQPQHF.

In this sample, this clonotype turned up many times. CDR3 in amino acids: CASSLAWGTGTGGTSGETDTQYF. In DNA form, the CDR3 reads TGTGCCAGCAGCTTGGCCTGGGGGACTGGGACAGGGGGAACTAGCGGGGAAACAGATACGCAGTATTTT. The chain combines TRBV5-6 with TRBJ2-3, with D perhaps TRBD1 (11 bases). This CDR3 spans 23 amino acids. Germline-derived CDR1 and CDR2 are SGHDT and YYEEEE. V gave up 0 bases and J gave up 3 bases, with 35 bases separating them.

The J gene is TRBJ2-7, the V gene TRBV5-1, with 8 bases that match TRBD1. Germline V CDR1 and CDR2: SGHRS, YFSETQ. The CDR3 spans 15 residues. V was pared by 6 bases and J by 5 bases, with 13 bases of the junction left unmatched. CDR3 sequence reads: CASNLDRGLFDEQYF. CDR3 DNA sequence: TGCGCCAGCAACCTTGACAGGGGTCTTTTCGACGAGCAGTACTTC.

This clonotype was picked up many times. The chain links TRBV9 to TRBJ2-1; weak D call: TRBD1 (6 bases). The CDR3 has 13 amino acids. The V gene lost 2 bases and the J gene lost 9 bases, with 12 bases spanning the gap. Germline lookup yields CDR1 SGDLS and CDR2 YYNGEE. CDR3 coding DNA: TGTGCCAGCAGCGTCACCCTAGGGGGTGAGCAGTTCTTC. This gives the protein CASSVTLGGEQFF.

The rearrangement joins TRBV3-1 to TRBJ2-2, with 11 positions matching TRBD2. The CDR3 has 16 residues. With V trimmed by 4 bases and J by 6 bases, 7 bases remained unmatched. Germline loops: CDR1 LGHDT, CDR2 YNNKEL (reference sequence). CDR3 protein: CASSRFGTSGSGELFF. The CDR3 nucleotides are TGTGCCAGCAGCCGATTCGGGACTAGCGGTTCCGGGGAGCTGTTTTTT.

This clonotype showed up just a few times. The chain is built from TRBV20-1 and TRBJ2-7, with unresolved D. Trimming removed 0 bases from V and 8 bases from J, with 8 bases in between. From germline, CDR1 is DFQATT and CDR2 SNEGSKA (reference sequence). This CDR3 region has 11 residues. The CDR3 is CSAREVQKQYF. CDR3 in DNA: TGCAGTGCTAGAGAAGTCCAGAAGCAGTACTTC.

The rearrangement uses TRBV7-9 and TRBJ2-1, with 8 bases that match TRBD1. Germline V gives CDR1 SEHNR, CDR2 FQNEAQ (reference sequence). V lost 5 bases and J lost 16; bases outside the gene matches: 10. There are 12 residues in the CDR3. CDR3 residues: CASSQDRAIEFF. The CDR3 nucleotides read TGTGCCAGCAGCCAGGACAGGGCGATAGAATTCTTC.

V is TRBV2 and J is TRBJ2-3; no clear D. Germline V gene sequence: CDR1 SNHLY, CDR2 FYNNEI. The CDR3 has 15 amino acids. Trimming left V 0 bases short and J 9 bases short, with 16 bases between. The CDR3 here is CASSEAPRLSETQYF. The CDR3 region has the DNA TGTGCCAGCAGTGAAGCGCCAAGATTAAGTGAGACGCAGTATTTT.

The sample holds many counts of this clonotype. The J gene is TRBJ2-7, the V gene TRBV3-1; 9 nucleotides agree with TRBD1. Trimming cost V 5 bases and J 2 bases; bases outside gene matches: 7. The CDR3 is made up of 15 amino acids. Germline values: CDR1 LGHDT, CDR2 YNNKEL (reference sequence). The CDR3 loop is CASSSWGTGPYEQYF. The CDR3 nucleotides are TGTGCCAGCAGCTCTTGGGGGACAGGGCCCTACGAGCAGTACTTC.

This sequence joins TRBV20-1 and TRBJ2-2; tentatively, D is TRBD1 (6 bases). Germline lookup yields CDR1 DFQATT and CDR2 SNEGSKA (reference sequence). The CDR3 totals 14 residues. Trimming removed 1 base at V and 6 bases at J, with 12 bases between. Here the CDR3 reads CSARAEQGPGELFF. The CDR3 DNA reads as TGCAGTGCTAGAGCTGAACAGGGACCCGGGGAGCTGTTTTTT.

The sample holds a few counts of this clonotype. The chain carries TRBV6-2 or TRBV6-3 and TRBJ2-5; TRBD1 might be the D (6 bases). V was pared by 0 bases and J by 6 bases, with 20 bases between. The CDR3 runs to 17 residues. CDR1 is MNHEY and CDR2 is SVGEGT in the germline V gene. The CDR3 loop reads CASSYSTGGGQVKTQYF. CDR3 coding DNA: TGTGCCAGCAGTTACTCGACCGGTGGGGGCCAGGTGAAGACCCAGTACTTC.

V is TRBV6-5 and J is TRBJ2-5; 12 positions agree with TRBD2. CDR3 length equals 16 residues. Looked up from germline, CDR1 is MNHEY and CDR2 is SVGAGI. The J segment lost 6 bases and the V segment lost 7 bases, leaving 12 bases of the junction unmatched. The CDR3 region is CASTVRLAGGRKTQYF. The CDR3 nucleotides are TGTGCCAGCACCGTAAGGCTAGCGGGGGGGCGGAAGACCCAGTACTTC.

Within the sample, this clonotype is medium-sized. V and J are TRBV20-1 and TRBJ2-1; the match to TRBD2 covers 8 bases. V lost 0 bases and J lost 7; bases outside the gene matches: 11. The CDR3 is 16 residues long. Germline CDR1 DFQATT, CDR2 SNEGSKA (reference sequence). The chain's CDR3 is CSARDPRAGGVNEQFF. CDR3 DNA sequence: TGCAGTGCTAGAGATCCTCGTGCGGGGGGAGTGAATGAGCAGTTCTTC.

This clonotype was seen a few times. The CDR3 nucleotides are TGTGCCAGCAGCCCTTTTACTAGCGGGGGTGCCGGGGAGCTGTTTTTT. Its protein product is CASSPFTSGGAGELFF. V usage is TRBV3-1 and J usage is TRBJ2-2; 11 nucleotides line up with TRBD2. CDR3 length: 16 residues. The germline gives CDR1 LGHDT, CDR2 YNNKEL (reference sequence). V lost 4 bases to trimming and J lost 6 bases; unmatched junction nucleotides: 7.

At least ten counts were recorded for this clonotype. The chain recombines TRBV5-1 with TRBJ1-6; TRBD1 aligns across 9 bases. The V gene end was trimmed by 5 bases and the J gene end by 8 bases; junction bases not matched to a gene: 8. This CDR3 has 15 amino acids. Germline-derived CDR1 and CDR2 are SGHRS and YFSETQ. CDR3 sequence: CASRESTGGHSPLHF. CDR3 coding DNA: TGCGCCAGCAGGGAGTCAACAGGGGGCCATTCACCCCTCCACTTT.

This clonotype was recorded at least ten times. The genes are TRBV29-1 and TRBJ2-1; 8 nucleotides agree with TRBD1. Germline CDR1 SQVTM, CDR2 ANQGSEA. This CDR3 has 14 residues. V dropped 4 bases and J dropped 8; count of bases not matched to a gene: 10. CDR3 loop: CSVGRTGWVHEQFF. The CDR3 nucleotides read TGCAGCGTTGGTAGGACAGGGTGGGTCCATGAGCAGTTCTTC.

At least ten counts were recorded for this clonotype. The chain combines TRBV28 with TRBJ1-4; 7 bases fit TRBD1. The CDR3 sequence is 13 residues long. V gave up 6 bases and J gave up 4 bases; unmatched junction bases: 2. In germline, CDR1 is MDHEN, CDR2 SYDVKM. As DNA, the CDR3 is TGTGCCAGCAGGACAGGGTTTAATGAAAAACTGTTTTTT. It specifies CASRTGFNEKLFF.

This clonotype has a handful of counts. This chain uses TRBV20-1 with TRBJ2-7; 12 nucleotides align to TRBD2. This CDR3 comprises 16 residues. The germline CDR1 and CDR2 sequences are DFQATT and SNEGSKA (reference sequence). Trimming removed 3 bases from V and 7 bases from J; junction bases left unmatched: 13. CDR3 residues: CSARTSGGLGLGEQYF. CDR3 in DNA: TGCAGTGCTAGGACTAGCGGGGGCCTGGGGTTAGGGGAGCAGTACTTC.

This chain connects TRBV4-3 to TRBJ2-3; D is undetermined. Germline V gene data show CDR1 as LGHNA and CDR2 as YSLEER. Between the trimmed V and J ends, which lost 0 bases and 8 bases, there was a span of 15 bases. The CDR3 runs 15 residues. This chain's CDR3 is CASSQEPRMSGTQYF. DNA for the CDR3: TGCGCCAGCAGCCAAGAGCCCCGGATGTCTGGTACGCAGTATTTT.

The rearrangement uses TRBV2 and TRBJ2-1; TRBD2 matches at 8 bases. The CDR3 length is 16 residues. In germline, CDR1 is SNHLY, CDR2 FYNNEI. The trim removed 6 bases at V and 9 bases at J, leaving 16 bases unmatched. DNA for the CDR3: TGTGCCAGCAGGAGGGCCAGCGGGAGTCTTTTGCCTGAGCAGTTCTTC. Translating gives CASRRASGSLLPEQFF.